Below, 8 T cell receptor beta chains from the same sample are listed, as sequenced in a study of cytomegalovirus exposure and HLA in healthy donors. The PCR employed 60 Vbeta primers together with 13 Jbeta primers. Generated by immunoSEQ multiplex PCR, the TCRdb table keeps only in-frame clones and is missing some. This sample has over 150,000 clones, with around 83% found just once. Sequencing was performed on PBMCs. Receptors originate from a man aged 50 to 60 in good health and CMV-seronegative.

This chain links TRBV19 with TRBJ2-7, with D perhaps matching TRBD2 (6 bases). CDR1 is LNHDA, CDR2 SQIVND, per germline (reference sequence). There are 13 residues in the CDR3. Trimming removed 3 bases from V and 3 bases from J, with 9 bases in between. The CDR3 region has the DNA TGTGCCAGTAGTATCCGGGAGTACTACGAGCAGTACTTC. It yields the protein CASSIREYYEQYF.

The rearrangement joins TRBV11-2 to TRBJ2-1; 11 nucleotides align to TRBD2. V gave up 4 bases and J gave up 4 bases; unmatched junction bases: 6. Germline CDR1 reads SGHAT; CDR2 reads FQNNGV. The CDR3 runs to 16 residues. CDR3 in DNA: TGTGCCAGCAGCTACCAGGGACTAGCGGATTACAATGAGCAGTTCTTC. Translated, it gives CASSYQGLADYNEQFF.

Only one count was recorded for this clone. The V and J genes are TRBV7-2 and TRBJ1-5, with D uncertain. This CDR3 contains 16 residues. Germline V lookup: CDR1 SGHTA, CDR2 FQGNSA. The germline V and J ends were trimmed by 0 bases and 2 bases, with 11 bases remaining between them. This CDR3 is CASSLATPLGNQPQHF. DNA for the CDR3: TGTGCCAGCAGCTTAGCAACTCCTTTAGGCAATCAGCCCCAGCATTTT. The whole variable domain, remainder taken from reference TRBV7-2 and TRBJ1-5, is GAGVSQSPSNKVTEKGKDVELRCDPISGHTALYWYRQSLGQGLEFLIYFQGNSAPDKSGLPSDRFSAERTGGSVSTLTIQRTQQEDSAVYLCASSLATPLGNQPQHFGDGTRLSIL.

The chain joins TRBV27 to TRBJ2-3; D may be TRBD2 (5 bases). V lost 5 bases, J lost 0 bases, and 15 bases lay in between. The germline gives CDR1 MNHEY, CDR2 SMNVEV (reference sequence). The CDR3 extends over 16 amino acids. CDR3 sequence: CASSGNSVSSTDTQYF. CDR3 in DNA: TGTGCCAGCAGTGGGAATAGCGTCTCTAGCACAGATACGCAGTATTTT.

V usage is TRBV5-4 and J usage is TRBJ2-7, with D possibly being TRBD2 (7 bases). In germline, CDR1 is SGHNT, CDR2 YYREEE (reference sequence). V was trimmed by 0 bases and J by 3 bases, leaving 13 bases between them. The CDR3 totals 15 residues. CDR3 DNA sequence: TGTGCCAGCAGCTTGGTGGGGGGGGCAGGCTACGAGCAGTACTTC. Amino acid sequence: CASSLVGGAGYEQYF.

This chain connects TRBV2 to TRBJ1-5; possibly TRBD1 for D (6 bases). The CDR3 runs 14 residues. V lost 8 bases and J 7 bases, leaving 18 bases between the germline ends. Germline V gene lookup returns CDR1 SNHLY and CDR2 FYNNEI. The DNA of the CDR3 is TGTGCCAGCGGGCTTCGAACAGGGAACCAGCCCCAGCATTTT. It codes for CASGLRTGNQPQHF.

The rearrangement uses TRBV9 and TRBJ1-2; TRBD1 agrees at 11 bases. Germline loops: CDR1 SGDLS, CDR2 YYNGEE. The CDR3 contains 16 residues. V was clipped by 2 bases and J by 4 bases; unmatched bases: 7. In DNA form, the CDR3 reads TGTGCCAGCAGCGTTGGGACAGGGGGAGATGCCTATGGCTACACCTTC. Protein sequence: CASSVGTGGDAYGYTF.

The chain joins TRBV9 to TRBJ1-6; 9 bases match TRBD1. V trimming: 4 bases; J trimming: 5 bases; junction bases outside the gene matches: 7. The germline V gene has CDR1 SGDLS and CDR2 YYNGEE. The CDR3 contains 16 residues. The DNA of the CDR3 is TGTGCCAGCAGCTCCACAGGGGGCGCGAATAATTCACCCCTCCACTTT. It specifies CASSSTGGANNSPLHF.